This is a list of T cell receptor beta chains from one sample in a study of shared clonotypes between healthy human individuals. Only in-frame clones appear in the TCRdb table, and some are missing; sequencing was by immunoSEQ multiplex PCR. Among roughly 2.6 million clones listed, around 94% were seen once. Sample: naive CD4+ T cells sorted from blood. The receptors stem from a man in his late teens or twenties in good health. Each CDR3 is given with its conserved first and last residue. A D gene is named only where the DNA matches it firmly.

>TRBJ2-5|TRBV20-1|.
CSARVGETQYF
TGCAGTGCTAGAGTTGGTGAGACCCAGTACTTC
>TRBJ1-1|TRBV7-6|TRBD1
CASSSKVPRTGGITEAFF
TGTGCCAGCAGCTCGAAAGTCCCCCGGACAGGGGGCATCACTGAAGCTTTCTTT
>TRBJ2-7|TRBV10-3|.
CAISEARNEQYF
TGTGCCATCAGTGAGGCCCGAAACGAGCAGTACTTC
>TRBJ2-3|TRBV5-4|TRBD2
CASNIGLAQTTDTQYF
TGTGCCAGCAACATAGGACTAGCCCAAACAACAGATACGCAGTATTTT
>TRBJ1-1|TRBV7-2|.
CASSSSGTAGTEAFF
TGTGCCAGCAGCTCCTCCGGGACGGCAGGCACTGAAGCTTTCTTT
>TRBJ2-1|TRBV9|.
CASSARLDSGISYNEQFF
TGTGCCAGCAGCGCCCGCCTGGATAGCGGAATTTCCTACAATGAGCAGTTCTTC
>TRBJ2-3|TRBV5-1|TRBD2
CASTLAGPTDTQYF
TGCGCCAGCACGCTAGCGGGCCCCACAGATACGCAGTATTTT
>TRBJ1-2|TRBV29-1|.
CSGERQQVFGYTF
TGCAGCGGCGAACGACAACAGGTTTTCGGCTACACCTTC
>TRBJ1-1|TRBV10-3|.
CAIVGMNTEAFF
TGTGCCATCGTAGGGATGAACACTGAAGCTTTCTTT
>TRBJ2-7|TRBV6-5|.
CASSPGPREQYF
TGTGCCAGCAGCCCGGGACCACGCGAGCAGTACTTC
>TRBJ2-2|TRBV9|.
CASSVTTERAGELFF
TGTGCCAGCAGCGTTACGACCGAACGGGCTGGGGAGCTGTTTTTT
>TRBJ1-1|TRBV2|.
CASSEEVGSEAFF
TGTGCCAGCAGTGAAGAGGTAGGGTCTGAAGCTTTCTTT
>TRBJ1-2|TRBV28|TRBD1
CASSLLGGGGYGYTF
TGTGCCAGCAGTTTGCTAGGGGGCGGGGGCTATGGCTACACCTTC
>TRBJ2-5|TRBV19|TRBD2
CASSSRDYLIETQYF
TGTGCCAGTAGTTCCCGGGACTATTTGATTGAGACCCAGTACTTC
>TRBJ2-3|TRBV6-1|.
CASSEAARGTDTQYF
TGTGCCAGCAGTGAAGCGGCGAGGGGAACAGATACGCAGTATTTT